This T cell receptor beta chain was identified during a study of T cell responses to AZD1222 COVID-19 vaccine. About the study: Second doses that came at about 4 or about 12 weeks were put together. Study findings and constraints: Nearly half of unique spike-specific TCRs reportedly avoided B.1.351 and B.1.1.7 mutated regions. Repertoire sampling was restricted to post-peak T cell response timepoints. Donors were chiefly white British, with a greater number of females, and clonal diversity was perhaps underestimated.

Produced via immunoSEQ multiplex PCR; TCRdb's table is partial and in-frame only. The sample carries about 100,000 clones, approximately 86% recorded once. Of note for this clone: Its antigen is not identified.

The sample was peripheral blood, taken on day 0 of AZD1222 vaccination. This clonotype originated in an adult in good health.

CDR3 nucleotide sequence: TGTGCCAGCAGCCAGCCCGGGACTAGCGGGGGGGCCCACAATGAGCAGTTCTTC. Residues: CASSQPGTSGGAHNEQFF. J is TRBJ2-1 and V is TRBV4-2; 16 nucleotides line up with TRBD2. This CDR3 spans 18 amino acids. CDR1 and CDR2 (germline): LGHNA, YNFKEQ. The V segment lost 3 bases and the J segment 5 bases; nucleotides outside the gene matches: 7.